These 8 T cell receptor beta chains were all obtained from the same sample, sequenced in a study of technical replicates of blood from a few donors. This table comes from immunoSEQ multiplex PCR, and its TCRdb copy is limited to in-frame clones, with some not included. The table has about 70,000 clones, approximately 94% seen once. Sequencing was done on a sample of T cells isolated from PBMCs. The origin of the receptors is a human donor in good health.

This clone showed up just a few times. V and J are TRBV13 and TRBJ1-2; D ambiguous. The CDR3 is made up of 11 amino acids. The germline V gene has CDR1 PRHDT and CDR2 FYEKMQ (reference sequence). The germline V and J ends were trimmed by 10 bases and 2 bases, with 8 bases remaining between them. The CDR3 nucleotides read TGTGCCACCGAGGGAAACTATGGCTACACCTTC. Translated, it gives CATEGNYGYTF.

The V call is TRBV5-6, the J call TRBJ1-5; possible D gene TRBD1, 5 bases. V was cut by 3 bases and J by 6 bases, with 19 bases left in between. There are 16 residues in the CDR3. From germline, CDR1 is SGHDT and CDR2 YYEEEE. The CDR3, as DNA: TGTGCCAGCAGCTCACTACAGGACGGTGGGGTTCAGCCCCAGCATTTT. It yields the protein CASSSLQDGGVQPQHF.

The V call is TRBV5-1, the J call TRBJ1-5; D ambiguous. With 5 bases removed from V and 6 bases from J, the gap between germline ends came to 12 bases. The CDR3 sequence is 13 residues long. The germline V gene encodes CDR1 SGHRS and CDR2 YFSETQ. The CDR3 DNA reads TGCGCCAGCAGAGAAACCAGCGGTCAGCCCCAGCATTTT. The encoded protein is CASRETSGQPQHF.

J is TRBJ2-3 and V is TRBV6-1; tentative D call: TRBD1 (6 bases). The germline gives CDR1 MNHNS, CDR2 SASEGT. This CDR3 is 16 amino acids long. V lost 2 bases and J 6 bases, leaving 18 bases between the germline ends. DNA of the CDR3: TGTGCCAGCAGTGAATTGTTCGAGGGGGTAGGGGATACGCAGTATTTT. Its translation: CASSELFEGVGDTQYF.

The V gene is TRBV10-3, the J gene TRBJ2-1; 13 bases align to TRBD2. V trimming: 9 bases; J trimming: 7 bases; junction bases outside the gene matches: 3. The CDR3 totals 13 residues. Germline CDR1 reads ENHRY; CDR2 reads SYGVKD. CDR3 coding DNA: TGTGCCATAGGGACTAGCGGGATTAATGAGCAGTTCTTC. It codes for CAIGTSGINEQFF.

This chain joins TRBV13 and TRBJ2-5; TRBD1 might be the D (6 bases). This CDR3 comprises 14 residues. Germline CDR1 is PRHDT and CDR2 is FYEKMQ (reference sequence). Trimming pared 6 bases from V and 4 bases from J, leaving 15 bases between. The CDR3: CASRLGMGAETQYF. In DNA form, the CDR3 reads TGTGCCAGCAGACTAGGAATGGGGGCAGAGACCCAGTACTTC. The full variable domain, completed using reference TRBV13 and TRBJ2-5, is AAGVIQSPRHLIKEKRETATLKCYPIPRHDTVYWYQQGPGQDPQFLISFYEKMQSDKGSIPDRFSAQQFSDYHSELNMSSLELGDSALYFCASRLGMGAETQYFGPGTRLLVL.

The gene calls are TRBV7-8 and TRBJ2-1, with a weak D call TRBD2 (6 bases). Germline V CDR1 and CDR2: SGHVS, FQNEAQ. Between the trimmed V and J ends, which lost 5 bases and 4 bases, there was a span of 12 bases. CDR3 length equals 14 residues. This CDR3 is CASSTRDSYNEQFF. CDR3 bases: TGTGCCAGCAGCACCCGGGACTCTTACAATGAGCAGTTCTTC. Using reference TRBV7-8 and TRBJ2-1 for the parts outside the CDR3, the full variable domain is GAGVSQSPRYKVAKRGQDVALRCDPISGHVSLFWYQQALGQGPEFLTYFQNEAQLDKSGLPSDRFFAERPEGSVSTLKIQRTQQEDSAVYLCASSTRDSYNEQFFGPGTRLTVL.

The J gene is TRBJ2-5, the V gene TRBV7-9; 8 bases align to TRBD2. V was pared by 4 bases and J by 7 bases, with 11 bases of the junction left unmatched. The germline V gene has CDR1 SEHNR and CDR2 FQNEAQ (reference sequence). The CDR3 runs 15 residues. In DNA form, the CDR3 reads TGTGCCAGCAGCTCGGCTGAGCGGGAGTCAGGGACCCAGTACTTC. Protein: CASSSAERESGTQYF.